Below are 25 T cell receptor beta chains sequenced from a single sample in a study of control samples from healthy donors and cancer patients. The table came from immunoSEQ multiplex PCR; TCRdb's copy has only in-frame clones and leaves some out. The sample contains 90,000 or so clones, roughly 91% of which appear only once. The material sequenced was blood. The receptors were gathered from a woman aged 55-69 years in good health.

The chain links TRBV4-2 to TRBJ1-6; D is possibly TRBD1 (5 bases). Germline loops: CDR1 LGHNA, CDR2 YNFKEQ. Trimming pared 4 bases from V and 6 bases from J, leaving 10 bases between. The CDR3 is 14 amino acids. The DNA for the CDR3 is TGTGCCAGCAGCCCACCGGGACGTAATTCACCCCTCCACTTT. Its protein product is CASSPPGRNSPLHF.

This chain uses TRBV18 with TRBJ1-5, with D perhaps TRBD1 (5 bases). Trimming removed 3 bases at V and 3 bases at J, with 15 bases between. This CDR3 is 16 amino acids long. The germline CDR1 and CDR2 sequences are KGHSH and LQKENI. The CDR3 coding sequence is TGTGCCAGCTCACCGTTAGGGACGGGGGACAATCAGCCCCAGCATTTT. The encoded protein is CASSPLGTGDNQPQHF.

The chain carries TRBV7-6 and TRBJ2-1; maybe TRBD2 (6 bases). The CDR3 has 17 residues. V lost 2 bases to trimming and J lost 6 bases, with 20 bases between them. Per the germline V gene, CDR1 is SGHVS and CDR2 is FNYEAQ. CDR3 in DNA: TGTGCCAGCAGCTTAAGTTGGGTGGGGGGAAGGGGCAATGAGCAGTTCTTC. Translated: CASSLSWVGGRGNEQFF.

This clone was seen a handful of times. Additional DNA sequences in this sample encode the identical CDR3. This chain uses TRBV5-6 with TRBJ1-5; a weak D match, TRBD1 (6 bases). The germline gives CDR1 SGHDT, CDR2 YYEEEE. The CDR3 length is 16 residues. V lost 0 bases, J lost 2 bases, and 12 bases lay in between. CDR3 region: CASSLGAGGGNQPQHF. DNA for the CDR3: TGTGCCAGCAGCTTGGGTGCCGGGGGCGGCAATCAGCCCCAGCATTTT.

The CDR3 protein is CASSPLPGQANTEAFF. For the CDR3, the DNA is TGTGCCAGCTCACCGCTCCCGGGACAGGCGAACACTGAAGCTTTCTTT. J is TRBJ1-1 and V is TRBV18; 8 positions agree with TRBD1. CDR3 length: 16 residues. V dropped 3 bases and J dropped 1; count of bases not matched to a gene: 7. The germline V gene has CDR1 KGHSH and CDR2 LQKENI.

The V call is TRBV28, the J call TRBJ2-7; D possibly corresponds to TRBD1 (6 bases). CDR3 length: 15 residues. Germline assignment: CDR1 MDHEN and CDR2 SYDVKM. V was pared by 2 bases and J by 2 bases, with 13 bases between. The DNA of the CDR3 is TGTGCCAGCAGTTTAAGGCAGGGGTGGCCCTACGAGCAGTACTTC. Residues: CASSLRQGWPYEQYF.

This chain uses TRBV11-2 with TRBJ1-2; D ambiguous. This CDR3 region has 12 residues. Germline-derived CDR1 and CDR2 are SGHAT and FQNNGV. V was cut by 1 base and J by 8 bases, with 8 bases left in between. The CDR3 region is CASSLGEWGYTF. The CDR3 bases are TGTGCCAGCAGCTTAGGGGAGTGGGGCTACACCTTC.

The gene calls are TRBV30 and TRBJ1-2, with 9 bases identical to TRBD1. Trimming cost V 2 bases and J 6 bases; bases outside gene matches: 7. Germline-derived CDR1 and CDR2 are GTSNPN and SVGIG (reference sequence). The CDR3 has 14 amino acids. CDR3 region: CAWSRGGTGNGYTF. CDR3 nucleotide sequence: TGTGCCTGGAGTCGAGGGGGGACAGGGAATGGCTACACCTTC.

The rearrangement links TRBV6-5 to TRBJ2-7; 7 bases are a match to TRBD1. Germline trimming cut 0 bases from V and 2 bases from J; bases unmatched to any gene: 1. Germline-derived CDR1 and CDR2 are MNHEY and SVGAGI. The CDR3 length is 14 residues. This chain's CDR3 is CASSYSGGPYEQYF. The CDR3 DNA follows: TGTGCCAGCAGTTACTCAGGGGGCCCCTACGAGCAGTACTTC.

The gene calls are TRBV27 and TRBJ2-1; perhaps D is TRBD1 or TRBD2 (6 bases each). CDR1 and CDR2 from the germline V gene are MNHEY and SMNVEV (reference sequence). V was trimmed by 5 bases and J by 0 bases, leaving 17 bases between them. CDR3 length: 17 amino acids. The CDR3 nucleotides are TGTGCCAGCAGTGGGGGGCTGGTGTGGAGCTCCTACAATGAGCAGTTCTTC. Translation gives CASSGGLVWSSYNEQFF.

The V call is TRBV5-1, the J call TRBJ2-3, with 9 bases lining up with TRBD1. The J segment lost 4 bases and the V segment lost 4 bases, leaving 7 bases of the junction unmatched. There are 15 residues in the CDR3. The germline V gene encodes CDR1 SGHRS and CDR2 YFSETQ. CDR3 in amino acids: CASSRRDRAADTQYF. CDR3 DNA: TGCGCCAGCAGCCGCCGGGACAGGGCCGCAGATACGCAGTATTTT.

As regards this clone: At the DNA level, this CDR3 is encoded by other sequences in the same sample as well. CDR3 residues: CASSRDTEAFF. Here the CDR3 DNA reads TGTGCCAGCAGTCGGGACACTGAAGCTTTCTTT. J is TRBJ1-1 and V is TRBV2; D is unclear. V was pared by 5 bases and J by 3 bases, with 4 bases between. The germline V gene has CDR1 SNHLY and CDR2 FYNNEI. The CDR3 runs to 11 residues.

This chain links TRBV7-9 with TRBJ1-5; D unclear. Germline V gene data show CDR1 as SEHNR and CDR2 as FQNEAQ (reference sequence). The CDR3 runs to 12 residues. The germline V and J ends were trimmed by 3 bases and 13 bases, with 13 bases remaining between them. CDR3 sequence reads: CASSFGGGSQHF. The CDR3, as DNA: TGTGCCAGCAGCTTTGGTGGCGGCTCGCAGCATTTT.

J is TRBJ1-1 and V is TRBV18; D is ambiguous. The CDR3 extends over 15 amino acids. The V gene lost 3 bases and the J gene lost 2 bases, with 13 bases spanning the gap. Germline lookup yields CDR1 KGHSH and CDR2 LQKENI. The CDR3 DNA is TGTGCCAGCTCACCTACCTTTCCCCCTAACACTGAAGCTTTCTTT. This sequence encodes CASSPTFPPNTEAFF.

The CDR3 here is CASGGGATEAFF. The CDR3 DNA reads TGTGCCAGCGGGGGGGGTGCCACTGAAGCTTTCTTT. The chain has TRBV6-5 and TRBJ1-1; possible D gene TRBD1, 5 bases. The CDR3 runs to 12 residues. V lost 8 bases and J 4 bases, leaving 11 bases between the germline ends. Germline CDR1 and CDR2: MNHEY and SVGAGI.

This chain connects TRBV2 to TRBJ1-4; D gene uncertain. The germline CDR1 and CDR2 sequences are SNHLY and FYNNEI. The CDR3 totals 12 residues. Trimming pared 6 bases from V and 10 bases from J, leaving 12 bases between. CDR3 bases: TGTGCCAGCAGCGGGGAAGGGCGAAAACTGTTTTTT. Translated, it gives CASSGEGRKLFF.

CDR3 sequence (DNA): TGCGCCAGCAGCGAAGGACTAGCGGGAGGAAATGAGCAGTTCTTC. Translation gives CASSEGLAGGNEQFF. The rearrangement uses TRBV5-1 and TRBJ2-1; 14 nucleotides match TRBD2. CDR3 length: 15 amino acids. Trimming removed 4 bases from V and 7 bases from J; junction bases left unmatched: 4. Germline V gene sequence: CDR1 SGHRS, CDR2 YFSETQ.

The V call is TRBV28, the J call TRBJ1-2; D unresolved. Looked up from germline, CDR1 is MDHEN and CDR2 is SYDVKM. The CDR3 runs 15 residues. Trimming cost V 2 bases and J 0 bases, with 10 bases left between them. CDR3 region: CASSLRVVTNYGYTF. DNA of the CDR3: TGTGCCAGCAGTTTACGGGTTGTAACTAACTATGGCTACACCTTC.

V gene TRBV13 combines with J gene TRBJ2-7; TRBD1 aligns across 8 bases. V lost 6 bases to trimming and J lost 5 bases; unmatched junction nucleotides: 12. The length of the CDR3 is 15 residues. Germline CDR1 is PRHDT and CDR2 is FYEKMQ (reference sequence). The CDR3 loop reads CASSSPGTGHHEQYF. The CDR3 nucleotides read TGTGCCAGCAGTTCTCCCGGGACAGGCCACCACGAGCAGTACTTC.

V is TRBV11-2 and J is TRBJ1-5, with D tentatively TRBD1 (6 bases). V lost 0 bases and J lost 5, with 11 bases in between. This CDR3 region has 15 residues. CDR1 and CDR2 (germline): SGHAT, FQNNGV. For the CDR3, the DNA is TGTGCCAGCAGCTTAGATGGCAGGGGTCATCAGCCCCAGCATTTT. It yields the protein CASSLDGRGHQPQHF.

The chain couples TRBV18 to TRBJ1-1, with D possibly TRBD1 on 5 matching bases. The V end was cut by 2 bases, the J end by 8 bases, with 15 bases between. Germline CDR1 is KGHSH and CDR2 is LQKENI. The CDR3 totals 14 residues. The CDR3 region is CASSPVTGEGEAFF. CDR3 nucleotides: TGTGCCAGCTCACCAGTTACAGGTGAAGGAGAAGCTTTCTTT.

V gene TRBV6-1 combines with J gene TRBJ2-1; D gene uncertain. With 2 bases removed from V and 8 bases from J, the gap between germline ends came to 10 bases. Germline V gene data show CDR1 as MNHNS and CDR2 as SASEGT. This CDR3 has 13 amino acids. The CDR3 is CASSETPADEQFF. CDR3 nucleotides: TGTGCCAGCAGTGAAACCCCTGCCGATGAGCAGTTCTTC.

V is TRBV7-3 and J is TRBJ2-1, with 8 bases aligning to TRBD2. In germline, CDR1 is SGHTA, CDR2 FQGTGA. There are 11 residues in the CDR3. J was trimmed by 16 bases and V by 3 bases; bases with no gene match: 5. CDR3 sequence: CASSLGTRIFF. Written as DNA, the CDR3 is TGTGCCAGCAGCTTGGGGACTAGAATTTTCTTC.

The rearrangement joins TRBV7-9 to TRBJ2-7, with D possibly being TRBD1 (6 bases). V was clipped by 5 bases and J by 6 bases, with 17 bases between them. The CDR3 consists of 14 residues. Germline V gene data show CDR1 as SEHNR and CDR2 as FQNEAQ (reference sequence). The CDR3 DNA is TGTGCCAGCAGCAAGGCAGGGGCAGCCGCCGAGCAGTACTTC. Its translation is CASSKAGAAAEQYF.

The chain is built from TRBV28 and TRBJ1-4; no firm D call. V lost 5 bases, J lost 7 bases, and 20 bases lay in between. Germline V lookup: CDR1 MDHEN, CDR2 SYDVKM. CDR3 size: 16 residues. The CDR3 sequence: CASSSTGPGRGEKLFF. CDR3 DNA: TGTGCCAGCAGTAGCACCGGTCCGGGAAGAGGTGAAAAACTGTTTTTT.